A selection of T cell receptor beta chains follows, all from one sample in a study of blood T cell repertoires in COVID-19. Some clones are missing from TCRdb's copy, which holds only in-frame ones; the method was immunoSEQ multiplex PCR. The table includes under 200,000 clones, around 91% detected once. Specimen: PBMCs or T cells enriched from blood (not recorded which). The receptors were gathered from a woman younger than 30 who had recovered from COVID-19. Each CDR3 is given with its conserved first and last residue. The D gene is left open where the match is weak. Clone size is stated in some rows and not others, as once, few, many or a class when expanded.

cdr3_length,j_call,clone_size,v_call,d_call,cdr3_aa,cdr3_nt
15,TRBJ2-1,NA,TRBV19,TRBD2,CASKPTSGIYNEQFF,TGTGCCAGTAAGCCTACTAGCGGGATCTACAATGAGCAGTTCTTC
12,TRBJ1-1,NA,TRBV28,NA,CASSLLWTEAFF,TGTGCCAGCAGTCTACTCTGGACTGAAGCTTTCTTT
15,TRBJ1-1,NA,TRBV4-1,TRBD1,CASSLTGGIDPEAFF,TGCGCCAGCAGCCTTACAGGGGGCATCGATCCTGAAGCTTTCTTT
18,TRBJ2-5,NA,TRBV27,TRBD2,CASSSTLRLAGAQETQYF,TGTGCCAGCAGTTCAACACTAAGACTAGCGGGGGCACAAGAGACCCAGTACTTC
13,TRBJ1-6,NA,TRBV19,NA,CASRSGVQRPLHF,TGTGCCAGTAGATCCGGGGTCCAAAGACCCCTCCACTTT
15,TRBJ1-5,NA,TRBV20-1,TRBD1,CSASGSGTGDQPQHF,TGCAGTGCTAGTGGGAGTGGGACAGGGGATCAGCCCCAGCATTTT
17,TRBJ2-1,NA,TRBV4-1,TRBD2,CASSQGLAGGVRNEQFF,TGCGCCAGCAGCCAGGGACTAGCGGGAGGGGTCCGCAATGAGCAGTTCTTC
15,TRBJ2-7,NA,TRBV5-1,NA,CASSLTSPGVYEQYF,TGCGCCAGCAGCTTAACCTCGCCAGGGGTCTACGAGCAGTACTTC
15,TRBJ1-5,NA,TRBV19,NA,CASSPRGSANQPQHF,TGTGCCAGTAGTCCGCGCGGCAGTGCCAATCAGCCCCAGCATTTT
14,TRBJ1-4,NA,TRBV9,TRBD1,CASSQKSGGEKLFF,TGTGCCAGCAGCCAAAAGTCAGGGGGTGAAAAACTGTTTTTT
14,TRBJ2-7,NA,TRBV11-3,TRBD1,CASSLAGQGYEQYF,TGTGCCAGCAGCTTAGCCGGACAGGGGTACGAGCAGTACTTC
17,TRBJ2-1,NA,TRBV5-4,TRBD2,CASSSGASGRTYNEQFF,TGTGCCAGCAGCTCCGGGGCTAGCGGGAGAACCTACAATGAGCAGTTCTTC
15,TRBJ2-7,NA,TRBV7-9,NA,CASSLPGDPSYEQYF,TGTGCCAGCAGCTTACCGGGGGACCCTTCCTACGAGCAGTACTTC
13,TRBJ2-2,NA,TRBV5-1,NA,CASTKQNTGELFF,TGCGCCAGCACGAAGCAAAACACCGGGGAGCTGTTTTTT
13,TRBJ2-7,NA,TRBV4-3,TRBD2,CASSPGGGYEQYF,TGCGCCAGCAGCCCCGGGGGGGGGTACGAGCAGTACTTC
20,TRBJ1-2,NA,TRBV6-7,TRBD1,CASSRRGEGTGKVGSYGYTF,TGTGCCAGCAGTCGGCGAGGCGAGGGGACAGGGAAAGTAGGCTCCTATGGCTACACCTTC
17,TRBJ2-6,NA,TRBV4-1,TRBD1,CASSHGQGAGGANVLTF,TGCGCCAGCAGCCATGGACAGGGGGCAGGAGGGGCCAACGTCCTGACTTTC
17,TRBJ1-1,NA,TRBV7-9,TRBD1,CASSSPGQGVLNTEAFF,TGTGCCAGCAGCTCGCCGGGACAGGGGGTCTTGAACACTGAAGCTTTCTTT
15,TRBJ2-1,NA,TRBV24-1,TRBD1,CATSDPGQADNEQFF,TGTGCCACCAGTGATCCGGGACAGGCGGACAATGAGCAGTTCTTC
15,TRBJ2-1,NA,TRBV6-5,TRBD2,CASSRGLAGGEEQFF,TGTGCCAGCAGTCGCGGACTAGCGGGAGGCGAGGAGCAGTTCTTC
16,TRBJ1-5,NA,TRBV28,TRBD1,CASSLWAGQGNQPQHF,TGTGCCAGCAGTTTATGGGCCGGACAGGGCAATCAGCCCCAGCATTTT
14,TRBJ2-7,NA,TRBV7-9,TRBD2,CASSILAGAGEQYF,TGTGCCAGCAGCATCTTAGCGGGAGCTGGCGAGCAGTACTTC
16,TRBJ1-3,NA,TRBV4-2,TRBD1,CASSQDAGQNRNTIYF,TGTGCCAGCAGCCAAGATGCGGGACAGAATAGGAACACCATATATTTT
14,TRBJ2-7,NA,TRBV5-1,TRBD2,CASSLGEGLDEQYF,TGCGCCAGCAGCTTGGGGGAGGGCCTTGACGAGCAGTACTTC
11,TRBJ2-7,once,TRBV2,NA,CASSSSYEQYF,TGTGCCAGCAGCAGCTCCTACGAGCAGTACTTC
14,TRBJ1-1,NA,TRBV7-9,TRBD1,CASSWTGKNTEAFF,TGTGCCAGCAGCTGGACAGGGAAGAACACTGAAGCTTTCTTT
16,TRBJ2-1,NA,TRBV18,TRBD2,CASSLPGLAGGHEQFF,TGTGCCAGCTCATTACCGGGACTAGCGGGAGGGCATGAGCAGTTCTTC
16,TRBJ2-6,NA,TRBV28,NA,CASSLWSGVGANVLTF,TGTGCCAGCAGTTTATGGTCCGGGGTCGGGGCCAACGTCCTGACTTTC
12,TRBJ2-7,NA,TRBV7-2,NA,CASSFRSYEQYF,TGTGCCAGCAGCTTCCGCTCCTACGAGCAGTACTTC
13,TRBJ2-7,NA,TRBV5-5,NA,CASSLVGRYEQYF,TGTGCCAGCAGCTTGGTAGGCAGGTACGAGCAGTACTTC
13,TRBJ2-3,once,TRBV27,TRBD1,CASRKTGTDTQYF,TGTGCCAGCAGAAAGACAGGGACAGATACGCAGTATTTT
15,TRBJ2-1,NA,TRBV5-1,NA,CASSLVAAVYNEQFF,TGCGCCAGCAGCTTGGTAGCGGCCGTATACAATGAGCAGTTCTTC
15,TRBJ2-2,NA,TRBV7-8,NA,CASRSMEQATGELFF,TGTGCCAGCAGGTCCATGGAACAGGCCACCGGGGAGCTGTTTTTT
14,TRBJ1-3,few,TRBV29-1,NA,CSALGRNSGNTIYF,TGCAGCGCCCTGGGGCGGAACTCTGGAAACACCATATATTTT
15,TRBJ1-2,NA,TRBV28,TRBD1,CASSTPYRQGDGYTF,TGTGCCAGCAGTACACCATACAGACAGGGGGATGGCTACACCTTC
15,TRBJ2-1,NA,TRBV9,NA,CASSAGEGGYNEQFF,TGTGCCAGCAGCGCAGGGGAAGGGGGTTACAATGAGCAGTTCTTC
16,TRBJ2-2,NA,TRBV9,TRBD2,CASSVGLAGVTGELFF,TGTGCCAGCAGCGTAGGGCTAGCGGGAGTTACCGGGGAGCTGTTTTTT
20,TRBJ2-3,NA,TRBV29-1,TRBD2,CSAEGLLLSGRYLPTDTQYF,TGCAGCGCCGAGGGGTTACTCCTTAGCGGGAGGTACCTTCCCACAGATACGCAGTATTTT
14,TRBJ2-5,NA,TRBV7-3,TRBD2,CASSLNPTSGTQYF,TGTGCCAGCAGCTTAAATCCGACTAGCGGGACCCAGTACTTC
13,TRBJ2-5,once,TRBV28,NA,CASSFGDRETQYF,TGTGCCAGCAGTTTCGGGGATCGGGAGACCCAGTACTTC
10,TRBJ2-7,NA,TRBV27,NA,CASSLYEQYF,TGTGCCAGCAGCCTCTACGAGCAGTACTTC